The source of this TCR beta chain is a study of identical twins (dated by TCRdb to 2015 to 2016). Concerning the study at large: TCR alpha and beta repertoires from monozygotic twins, unrelated adults of various ages and cord blood were deep-sequenced to test whether fetal clonotypes persist. To rule out contamination, replicate twin experiments were performed at different times with different library preparation protocols.

In regard to this clonotype: This clone's antigen is unknown. Base qualities are not provided; no much larger clone lies one nucleotide away.

Only healthy Caucasian donors were included. What the work shows at the level of the full study, not this receptor alone: Zero-insertion analyses could be partly confounded by invariant T cells such as MAIT and iNKT, though diverse VJ usage argued against such confounding for most clonotypes. In beta out-of-frame sequences, excess twin sharing was weaker, because having fewer shared sequences lowered the signal-to-noise ratio. Abundant cord blood beta clonotypes had fewer insertions, young adult naive repertoires showed a similar but weaker trend, and memory repertoires showed no such trend. Because the same donors could not be followed over many years, the conclusions depended on cross-sectional statistical analysis. Recombination models systematically underestimated out-of-frame TCR alpha sharing in monozygotic twins but agreed with sharing between unrelated individuals. Compared with coincidental sharing between unrelated individuals, an excess of low generation-probability sequences was observed among out-of-frame TCR alpha sequences shared between twins.

At the junction V is shortened by 0 bases and J by 0 bases, with 5 bases in between. Taken from the germline V gene, the CDR1 and CDR2 loops are SGHTA and FQGNSA. Its CDR3 holds 15 amino acids, cysteine through phenylalanine. Here the CDR3 DNA is all that survives: 45 bases in frame from base 1. The library came from 5' RACE. TCRdb records Illumina HiSeq 2000 as the sequencer. Template switching added a universal primer binding site, and the final cDNA carried a unique molecular identifier that allowed TCR cDNA molecules to be counted accurately. Specific primers in the conserved constant-segment region were used to synthesize first-strand cDNA for TCR alpha and beta chains. To control for contamination, every cDNA library was double barcoded, receiving both a SMART-Mk sample barcode and Illumina barcodes. TruSeq adapter sequences along with Illumina sample barcodes were introduced in two successive PCR steps. TCR alpha and beta cDNA libraries were sequenced on the Illumina HiSeq platform with custom primers. For the original study's pipeline: Raw reads were processed with MiGEC to extract unique molecular identifiers, and MiXCR was used to determine CDR3 positions. Recombination models were inferred per individual with the repgenHMM and IGoR tools using an EM algorithm. The analysis of shared clonotypes was done with the tcR package in R, with sharing normalized by the product of cloneset sizes. Out-of-frame nonproductive sequences were analyzed to study raw recombination free of thymic and clonal selection effects. TCRdb reprocessing: public reads trimmed at Q25 with fastp, clones called with MiXCR, in-frame beta chains kept. When rows share a CDR3 protein, they turn into one entry using the most common DNA and genes. The V and J calls, along with clone size, are taken from TCRdb and not from the paper's own processing. This sample holds 1,800,000 or so distinct CDR3 sequences; about 30% were observed only once. Together, the top ten hold 0.25% to 0.3% of the sample.

The V and J segments used are TRBV7-2 and TRBJ1-4; no confident D gene assignment can be made. The sample consisted of cord blood. This sequence originates from a newborn girl in good health. The CDR3 region reads CASSLAPATNEKLFF. At the DNA level, the sequence is TGTGCCAGCAGCTTAGCGCCAGCAACTAATGAAAAACTGTTTTTT.